This T cell receptor beta chain was profiled in a study of blood T cells in healthy people across ages. Primers used in a second PCR of about 7 to 12 cycles were a sample-barcoded 5' primer and a J-beta primer mix. TCRdb reprocessed the 5' RACE reads via MiXCR and lists one record per CDR3 protein. The sample lists 800,000 to 950,000 distinct CDR3 sequences; about 34% were seen once. This CDR3 has 14 amino acids. Germline-derived CDR1 and CDR2 are LGHDT and YNNKEL (reference sequence). The V and J ends lost 4 bases and 4 bases respectively, with 11 bases between them. The receptor's source is a man between 18 and 35 years old in good health. Material: blood. V is TRBV3-1 and J is TRBJ2-1; a weak D match, TRBD2 (5 bases). The CDR3 spells CASSPTSFYNEQFF. The CDR3 DNA reads TGTGCCAGCAGCCCAACTAGTTTTTACAATGAGCAGTTCTTC.